Below are 4 T cell receptor beta chains sequenced from a single sample in a study of blood T cells in healthy people across ages. Through a sample-barcoded 5' primer and a J-beta primer mix, a second PCR was run for about 6 to 12 cycles. TCRdb itself ran the 5' RACE reads through MiXCR, one entry per CDR3 protein. The sample records about 600,000 distinct CDR3 sequences, roughly 48% being singletons. Source material: blood. These receptors were collected from a man older than 75 in good health.

The V and J genes are TRBV20-1 and TRBJ1-2; 12 nucleotides agree with TRBD1. This CDR3 comprises 15 residues. V lost 2 bases and J lost 4; bases outside the gene matches: 5. Germline loops: CDR1 DFQATT, CDR2 SNEGSKA (reference sequence). In nucleotides, the CDR3 is TGCAGTGCTAGATCGGGACAGGGGGCAGGCTATGGCTACACCTTC. Its protein product is CSARSGQGAGYGYTF.

V usage is TRBV28 and J usage is TRBJ2-1; 11 bases are shared with TRBD1. Germline V lookup: CDR1 MDHEN, CDR2 SYDVKM. The CDR3 runs 18 residues. Trimming at V came to 2 bases and at J to 0 bases, leaving 6 bases not matched to a gene. The CDR3 loop is CASSLPLGTGGSYNEQFF. DNA for the CDR3: TGTGCCAGCAGTTTACCTCTTGGGACAGGGGGCTCCTACAATGAGCAGTTCTTC.

The chain couples TRBV14 to TRBJ2-5, with D perhaps matching TRBD2 (5 bases). Trimming stripped 0 bases from V and 5 bases from J, with 10 bases between. This CDR3 has 14 amino acids. The germline CDR1 and CDR2 sequences are SGHDN and FVKESK. In nucleotides, the CDR3 is TGTGCCAGCAGCCAAGAGCCAGAGGGCGAGACCCAGTACTTC. It codes for CASSQEPEGETQYF.

The V call is TRBV7-3, the J call TRBJ2-7; D uncertain. The V gene lost 0 bases and the J gene lost 5 bases, with 14 bases spanning the gap. The CDR3 has 15 amino acids. Germline V gene sequence: CDR1 SGHTA, CDR2 FQGTGA. CDR3 loop: CASSLTGSQGHEQYF. In nucleotides, the CDR3 is TGTGCCAGCAGCTTAACCGGGTCCCAAGGCCACGAGCAGTACTTC.